This is a list of T cell receptor beta chains from one sample in a study of shared clonotypes between healthy human individuals. Sequencing was performed with immunoSEQ multiplex PCR; in TCRdb, only in-frame clones are kept and a portion is missing. The repertoire includes about 2.4 million clones, about 92% of them detected once, and around 0.14% sits in the top ten. Input material: naive CD4+ T cells sorted from blood. The source is a man aged 18 to 30 in good health. The conserved cysteine and the conserved F or W are not part of the CDR3 here. The order of the fields is CDR3 protein, CDR3 length, V gene.

ASSLVLGSGANVLT 14 TRBV5-8
ASSLGAGITNEQF 13 TRBV5-1
ASSAPGGAVQH 11 TRBV27
ASSQGSQRYEQY 12 TRBV4-3
ASSLGRGQAFYEQY 14 TRBV5-1
ASSEFRARQETQY 13 TRBV6-1
SASNTDTQY 9 TRBV20-1
ASSVRDIYEQY 11 TRBV7-2
ASSLERSNTEAF 12 TRBV5-1
ASSEEGSDTEAF 12 TRBV2
ASSDLRSGETQY 12 TRBV2
ASSPGFQETQY 11 TRBV18
ASSPLKTSGPSTDTQY 16 TRBV18
ASSKSGWTDTQY 12 TRBV19
ASRDSTYGPYEQY 13 TRBV6-5
ASSLTSGAYEQY 12 TRBV7-2
ASSPDRGGDTQY 12 TRBV7-2
ASRTTGAGTEAF 12 TRBV19
ASSYSGQGPGELF 13 TRBV6-5
ASSGGQGRLNEQY 13 TRBV5-1
ASSPRLAGGANIQY 14 TRBV9
ASTSSGGGYNEQF 13 TRBV28
ASSLVGGTSYNEQF 14 TRBV7-2
ASSRQGISDQPQH 13 TRBV19
ASSLDRVRGETQY 13 TRBV7-9
ASSDIQRGGLTDTQY 15 TRBV9
ASSLAGGAVGETQY 14 TRBV7-6
ASSRTTLSGANVLT 14 TRBV7-2
ASSRDNKQY 9 TRBV18
AISQRASGGRGTDTQY 16 TRBV10-3
ASKTGGVENYGYT 13 TRBV28
ASSLAQGTEAF 11 TRBV7-7
AWTLGNTEAF 10 TRBV30
ASSAGSAYGYT 11 TRBV28
ASSLAGPSLGNTIY 14 TRBV11-2
ASSEQGGTDTQY 12 TRBV6-1
ASSYSWTGASYEQY 14 TRBV6-5
ASSPPRRTDTQY 12 TRBV19
ASSLDILSNQPQH 13 TRBV28
ASSPDRVYT 9 TRBV11-2
ASSPHGRLDEQY 12 TRBV7-2
ASSSSSGGIEEQY 13 TRBV5-1